One and the same sample provided the 8 T cell receptor beta chains below, sequenced in a study of T cell responses to AZD1222 COVID-19 vaccine. The method was immunoSEQ multiplex PCR; TCRdb's version includes in-frame clones alone and lacks a portion of them. The sample yields roughly 170,000 clones, roughly 94% seen once. This sample comprised peripheral blood, obtained 28 days after the second AZD1222 dose. All receptors come from an adult who received the AZD1222 COVID-19 vaccine.

The CDR3 coding sequence is TGTGCCAGCTCACTGGCCGGGACAGGTTCATTAAATGAGCAGTTCTTC. It yields the protein CASSLAGTGSLNEQFF. The V and J genes are TRBV18 and TRBJ2-1, with 8 bases identical to TRBD1. Trimming cost V 4 bases and J 7 bases; bases outside gene matches: 12. From germline, CDR1 is KGHSH and CDR2 LQKENI. CDR3 size: 16 residues.

The J gene is TRBJ2-7, the V gene TRBV5-1; 9 bases line up with TRBD1. The germline V gene encodes CDR1 SGHRS and CDR2 YFSETQ. With V trimmed by 0 bases and J by 2 bases, 6 bases remained unmatched. The length of the CDR3 is 16 residues. The CDR3 here is CASSLESGTGTYEQYF. CDR3 bases: TGCGCCAGCAGCTTGGAGTCCGGGACAGGGACCTACGAGCAGTACTTC.

The chain carries TRBV5-1 and TRBJ1-1; D gene unclear. Trimming stripped 3 bases from V and 5 bases from J, with 5 bases between. The CDR3 runs to 11 residues. Per germline, CDR1 SGHRS and CDR2 YFSETQ. The CDR3 DNA sequence: TGCGCCAGCAGCTGGGGTACTGAAGCTTTCTTT. It specifies CASSWGTEAFF.

V gene TRBV27 combines with J gene TRBJ1-5; D is possibly TRBD1 (6 bases). Trimming took 8 bases from V and 3 from J, leaving 11 bases between them. CDR1 is MNHEY, CDR2 SMNVEV, per germline (reference sequence). This CDR3 has 13 residues. CDR3 nucleotide sequence: TGTGCCAGCGGCGGACAGTTCAATCAGCCCCAGCATTTT. This translates into CASGGQFNQPQHF.

The chain carries TRBV28 and TRBJ2-7, with TRBD1 identical over 8 bases. Germline CDR1 reads MDHEN; CDR2 reads SYDVKM. V trimming: 10 bases; J trimming: 5 bases; junction bases outside the gene matches: 10. This CDR3 comprises 13 residues. The CDR3 DNA is TGTGCCACCGCGGGACAGGCCGTCCACGAGCAGTACTTC. Translated: CATAGQAVHEQYF.

V gene TRBV9 combines with J gene TRBJ1-2, with D maybe TRBD1 (5 bases). The CDR3 sequence is 12 residues long. In germline, CDR1 is SGDLS, CDR2 YYNGEE. Trimming cost V 0 bases and J 8 bases, with 8 bases left between them. The CDR3 DNA is TGTGCCAGCAGCGTAGGGGGCGAAGGCTACACCTTC. Its translation is CASSVGGEGYTF.

This clone was recorded once. V gene TRBV24-1 combines with J gene TRBJ2-5, with 7 bases fitting TRBD2. This CDR3 region has 15 residues. V gave up 3 bases and J gave up 4 bases; unmatched junction bases: 7. Germline V gene lookup returns CDR1 KGHDR and CDR2 SFDVKD. CDR3 sequence reads: CATSDAPGGRETQYF. The DNA of the CDR3 is TGTGCCACCAGTGATGCACCGGGGGGAAGAGAGACCCAGTACTTC.

V and J are TRBV19 and TRBJ1-2; no definite D call. Between the trimmed V and J ends, which lost 3 bases and 4 bases, there was a span of 9 bases. Looked up from germline, CDR1 is LNHDA and CDR2 is SQIVND (reference sequence). The CDR3 runs to 13 residues. CDR3 in amino acids: CASSISQVYGYTF. DNA of the CDR3: TGTGCCAGTAGTATTAGTCAGGTCTATGGCTACACCTTC.